One and the same sample provided the 18 T cell receptor beta chains below, sequenced in a study of shared clonotypes between healthy human individuals. Some clones are missing from TCRdb's copy, which holds only in-frame ones; the method was immunoSEQ multiplex PCR. The data hold 190,000 or so clones, with approximately 61% observed a single time. The source material was memory CD4+ T cells sorted from blood. Subset indicated: CD45RA-negative fraction. Receptors originate from a man aged 25 to 40 in good health.

The rearrangement joins TRBV25-1 to TRBJ2-1, with 9 bases lining up with TRBD1. In germline, CDR1 is MGHDK, CDR2 SYGVNS. CDR3 length: 16 amino acids. With V trimmed by 4 bases and J by 8 bases, 12 bases remained unmatched. CDR3 loop: CASSGTGTGSFYEQFF. The DNA for the CDR3 is TGTGCCAGCAGTGGGACCGGGACAGGGAGTTTTTATGAGCAGTTCTTC.

The rearrangement joins TRBV30 to TRBJ2-7; TRBD2 matches 11 bases. Germline V lookup: CDR1 GTSNPN, CDR2 SVGIG (reference sequence). Trimming cost V 2 bases and J 0 bases; bases outside gene matches: 6. The CDR3 loop spans 16 amino acids. For the CDR3, the DNA is TGTGCCTGGAGTCTACCTACTAGCGGGAGCTCCTACGAGCAGTACTTC. It translates to CAWSLPTSGSSYEQYF. The full variable domain, completed using reference TRBV30 and TRBJ2-7, is SQTIHQWPATLVQPVGSPLSLECTVEGTSNPNLYWYRQAAGRGLQLLFYSVGIGQISSEVPQNLSASRPQDRQFILSSKKLLLSDSGFYLCAWSLPTSGSSYEQYFGPGTRLTVT.

In this sample, this clone turned up a few times. V usage is TRBV6-1 and J usage is TRBJ1-5; the match to TRBD1 covers 7 bases. The length of the CDR3 is 14 residues. Unmatched junction bases numbered 3, after V lost 3 bases and J lost 4 bases. Germline values: CDR1 MNHNS, CDR2 SASEGT. In nucleotides, the CDR3 is TGTGCCAGCAGTGATGCAGGGGGGAATCAGCCCCAGCATTTT. It translates to CASSDAGGNQPQHF.

The chain has TRBV5-1 and TRBJ2-7; 7 positions agree with TRBD1. The V gene end was trimmed by 4 bases and the J gene end by 4 bases; junction bases not matched to a gene: 11. The germline V gene has CDR1 SGHRS and CDR2 YFSETQ. The CDR3 length is 15 residues. Written as DNA, the CDR3 is TGCGCCAGCAGCAAGTGGCCGGGACAGCAGTACGAGCAGTACTTC. Amino acids: CASSKWPGQQYEQYF. Complete variable domain (other parts from reference TRBV5-1 and TRBJ2-7): KAGVTQTPRYLIKTRGQQVTLSCSPISGHRSVSWYQQTPGQGLQFLFEYFSETQRNKGNFPGRFSGRQFSNSRSEMNVSTLELGDSALYLCASSKWPGQQYEQYFGPGTRLTVT.

This clone appeared a single time. The chain carries TRBV28 and TRBJ1-5; a weak D match, TRBD1 (6 bases). Trimming took off 6 bases at V and 4 bases at J, with 19 bases between the two ends. Germline V gives CDR1 MDHEN, CDR2 SYDVKM. The CDR3 covers 16 residues. CDR3 sequence (DNA): TGTGCCAGCAGCTCCTCCGGGGGCCGGGGTAATCAGCCCCAGCATTTT. The encoded protein is CASSSSGGRGNQPQHF.

This clone was seen a few times. The gene calls are TRBV29-1 and TRBJ1-2; possible D gene TRBD1, 6 bases. Trimming left V 3 bases short and J 4 bases short, with 12 bases between. The V gene's germline CDR1 is SQVTM and CDR2 ANQGSEA. The CDR3 covers 13 residues. In nucleotides, the CDR3 is TGCAGCGTTGAGGGGCAGGGGACCTATGGCTACACCTTC. Its translation: CSVEGQGTYGYTF.

This clone showed up just a few times. The chain joins TRBV6-1 to TRBJ1-5; D not certain. The CDR3 totals 13 residues. The V end was cut by 4 bases, the J end by 7 bases, with 11 bases between. Germline CDR1 and CDR2: MNHNS and SASEGT. The CDR3 DNA follows: TGTGCCAGCAGTGTAACGTTTTTCCAGCCCCAGCATTTT. Amino acid sequence: CASSVTFFQPQHF.

The genes are TRBV2 and TRBJ2-2; 10 bases match TRBD1. Germline assignment: CDR1 SNHLY and CDR2 FYNNEI. Trimming at V came to 6 bases and at J to 2 bases, leaving 3 bases not matched to a gene. The CDR3 totals 15 residues. The CDR3 DNA is TGTGCCAGCAGAGAGACAGGGGGCAACACCGGGGAGCTGTTTTTT. Translation gives CASRETGGNTGELFF.

This clone was counted only a few times. The chain recombines TRBV7-2 with TRBJ2-3; D call uncertain. V lost 3 bases, J lost 2 bases, and 12 bases lay in between. The germline CDR1 and CDR2 sequences are SGHTA and FQGNSA. The CDR3 totals 15 residues. The CDR3 here is CASSFTALYTDTQYF. As DNA, the CDR3 is TGTGCCAGCAGCTTCACTGCTCTTTACACAGATACGCAGTATTTT.

To note about this clone: One junction end does not reproduce the germline sequence, and a read error may be involved. This chain uses TRBV7-7 with TRBJ2-3; D call uncertain. CDR3 length: 15 amino acids. Germline CDR1 reads SSHAT; CDR2 reads FNYEAQ (reference sequence). CDR3 in amino acids: CASSLSDGGTDTQYF. In DNA, the CDR3 is TGTGCTAGCAGCTTATCCGATGGGGGCACAGATACGCAGTATTTT.

The chain links TRBV2 to TRBJ2-1; D is possibly TRBD2 (5 bases). Germline loops: CDR1 SNHLY, CDR2 FYNNEI. V dropped 5 bases and J dropped 2 bases, with 13 bases sitting between them. The CDR3 runs 15 residues. This CDR3 reads CASSQTRGAYNEQFF. CDR3 in DNA: TGTGCCAGCAGTCAAACCCGGGGTGCCTACAATGAGCAGTTCTTC.

V and J are TRBV6-1 and TRBJ1-5; TRBD1 is a possible D gene (6 bases). The CDR3 covers 15 residues. Germline V gene lookup returns CDR1 MNHNS and CDR2 SASEGT. Trimming left V 6 bases short and J 1 base short, with 13 bases between. The DNA for the CDR3 is TGTGCCAGCAGACCCGTTAGGGGGAGCAATCAGCCCCAGCATTTT. Protein product: CASRPVRGSNQPQHF.

This clone was found a few times. This chain uses TRBV6-1 with TRBJ2-1; tentative D call: TRBD2 (5 bases). V dropped 4 bases and J dropped 6 bases, with 16 bases sitting between them. The germline gives CDR1 MNHNS, CDR2 SASEGT. The CDR3 runs 15 residues. CDR3 bases: TGTGCCAGCAGTGTACGACTTTCCGCGGGCAATGAGCAGTTCTTC. Residues: CASSVRLSAGNEQFF.

In this sample, this clone turned up many times. Written as DNA, the CDR3 is TGTGCCTGGAGTGTATCCTCCTACGAGCAGTACTTC. The encoded protein is CAWSVSSYEQYF. The rearrangement links TRBV30 to TRBJ2-7; no reliable D call. The germline CDR1 and CDR2 sequences are GTSNPN and SVGIG (reference sequence). V lost 0 bases and J lost 0, with 3 bases in between. CDR3 length: 12 amino acids.

The chain has TRBV11-3 and TRBJ2-1, with 8 bases that match TRBD2. CDR3 length equals 15 residues. The V gene end was trimmed by 5 bases and the J gene end by 2 bases; junction bases not matched to a gene: 5. Germline V gene lookup returns CDR1 SGHNT and CDR2 YENEEA. The CDR3 DNA reads as TGTGCCAGCAGCCAAAGCGGGAGCACCTACAATGAGCAGTTCTTC. This codes for CASSQSGSTYNEQFF.

The gene calls are TRBV28 and TRBJ1-2, with D unclear. In germline, CDR1 is MDHEN, CDR2 SYDVKM. The ends were cut back, 3 bases at V and 4 bases at J, with 9 bases in the middle. The CDR3 contains 13 residues. The CDR3 reads CASSFNGPYGYTF. The CDR3 nucleotides read TGTGCCAGCAGTTTTAACGGGCCCTATGGCTACACCTTC.

V gene TRBV4-1 combines with J gene TRBJ1-1; D not resolved. Trimming shortened V by 4 bases and J by 0 bases, and 15 bases separated the two germline ends. Germline CDR1 and CDR2: MGHRA and YSYEKL. CDR3 length: 16 residues. In DNA, the CDR3 is TGCGCCAGCAGCCCCGGTCGAGGACTCCTGAACACTGAAGCTTTCTTT. Protein sequence: CASSPGRGLLNTEAFF.

This clone was observed a single time. This sequence joins TRBV9 and TRBJ2-3; D call uncertain. Germline V gene sequence: CDR1 SGDLS, CDR2 YYNGEE. V lost 1 base and J 1 base, leaving 10 bases between the germline ends. The CDR3 runs to 15 residues. CDR3 bases: TGTGCCAGCAGCGTACAATCAGGCCGCACAGATACGCAGTATTTT. Protein product: CASSVQSGRTDTQYF.